This T cell receptor (beta chain) was recorded in a study of cytomegalovirus exposure and HLA in healthy donors. Across the whole study: Around 200 million T cells yielded around 100 million unique TCR beta sequences, as an earlier analysis found.

Germline V gene sequence: CDR1 LGHNA, CDR2 YNFKEQ. J gave up 1 base and V 4 bases, and 5 bases lay outside the gene matches. The CDR3 loop spans 15 amino acids. 13 Jbeta primers and 60 Vbeta primers were used for the PCR. Sequenced by immunoSEQ multiplex PCR; TCRdb stores in-frame clones only, minus some. The repertoire holds around 130,000 clones, about 80% seen once, with 1% in the top ten. Material for sequencing was PBMCs. The chain couples TRBV4-2 to TRBJ1-1, with 8 bases matching TRBD1. The receptor was isolated from a man aged 35-49 years in good health and CMV-seronegative. The CDR3 DNA reads as TGTGCCAGCAGCCTTTATCAGGGGGCGAACACTGAAGCTTTCTTT. It translates to CASSLYQGANTEAFF.